Presented here are 18 T cell receptor beta chains from one specimen sequenced in a study of T-cell reconstitution after alpha-beta-depleted transplantation in children. The library targeted TCRbeta and was prepared with unique molecular identifiers. TCRdb used MiXCR to reprocess the PCR reads, holding one entry per CDR3 protein. The profile covers approximately 110,000 distinct CDR3 sequences, with under 13% appearing a single time and 30% to 35% taken by the ten largest. The source was PBMCs, collected before TCRalphabeta/CD19-depleted stem cell transplant. These receptors originate from a boy aged 2 to 9 with acute lymphoblastic leukemia, due to receive a stem cell transplant.

The chain uses TRBV20-1 and TRBJ2-7; D unresolved. V lost 4 bases and J 2 bases, leaving 12 bases between the germline ends. The CDR3 runs 13 residues. Germline V gene sequence: CDR1 DFQATT, CDR2 SNEGSKA (reference sequence). CDR3 coding DNA: TGCAGTGCTAAGACTGATATCCCCTACGAGCAGTACTTC. This codes for CSAKTDIPYEQYF.

In its sample, this clonotype was seen many times. The chain has TRBV6-4 and TRBJ2-2; D might be TRBD1 (6 bases). Trimming shortened V by 6 bases and J by 5 bases, and 10 bases separated the two germline ends. CDR1 and CDR2 (germline): MRHNA, SNTAGT. The CDR3 runs to 13 residues. Here the CDR3 DNA reads TGTGCCAGCAGCTCCCAGGGGACCGGGGAGCTGTTTTTT. It specifies CASSSQGTGELFF.

This clonotype was observed many times. The gene calls are TRBV5-1 and TRBJ2-3; no firm D call. The CDR3 is 16 residues long. The germline gives CDR1 SGHRS, CDR2 YFSETQ. Trimming took 1 base from V and 0 from J, leaving 12 bases between them. The chain's CDR3 is CASSLSPGSSTDTQYF. The DNA of the CDR3 is TGCGCCAGCAGCTTGAGCCCAGGATCTAGCACAGATACGCAGTATTTT.

In this sample, this clonotype turned up a few times. The CDR3 DNA is TGTGCCAGCAGCCTCAGACCTAGAGGGGAGACCCAGTACTTC. This translates into CASSLRPRGETQYF. The chain couples TRBV7-2 to TRBJ2-5; tentatively, D is TRBD2 (5 bases). V shed 5 bases and J shed 5 bases, with 15 bases lying between them. This CDR3 has 14 amino acids. Looked up from germline, CDR1 is SGHTA and CDR2 is FQGNSA.

The table lists this clonotype with a few counts. The chain recombines TRBV5-5 with TRBJ2-5, with a weak D call TRBD2 (5 bases). This CDR3 comprises 12 residues. V lost 1 base to trimming and J lost 7 bases, with 8 bases between them. CDR1 and CDR2 from the germline V gene are SGHKS and YYEKEE (reference sequence). Written as DNA, the CDR3 is TGTGCCAGCAGCTTGCCCCGGGGGACCCAGTACTTC. Its translation: CASSLPRGTQYF.

The gene calls are TRBV11-2 and TRBJ2-2, with 8 nucleotides matching TRBD1. Germline-derived CDR1 and CDR2 are SGHAT and FQNNGV. V trimming: 7 bases; J trimming: 4 bases; junction bases outside the gene matches: 5. The CDR3 totals 14 residues. The CDR3 reads CASIMTGATGELFF. CDR3 nucleotide sequence: TGTGCCAGCATTATGACAGGGGCCACCGGGGAGCTGTTTTTT.

This sequence joins TRBV7-9 and TRBJ2-3, with D possibly called TRBD1 or TRBD2 (5 bases each). The CDR3 consists of 12 residues. The germline CDR1 and CDR2 sequences are SEHNR and FQNEAQ (reference sequence). Deletions cut 8 bases from V and 3 bases from J, with 9 bases between. CDR3 in DNA: TGTGCCAGCGGCTGGGGGACAGATACGCAGTATTTT. Amino acids: CASGWGTDTQYF.

This clonotype was detected many times. The chain employs TRBV10-2 and TRBJ2-1; 14 bases are shared with TRBD2. V was clipped by 4 bases and J by 2 bases; unmatched bases: 1. Germline V lookup: CDR1 WSHSY, CDR2 SAAADI. This CDR3 is 16 amino acids long. The CDR3 sequence: CASSVTSGRAYNEQFF. CDR3 bases: TGCGCCAGCAGTGTGACTAGCGGGAGGGCCTACAATGAGCAGTTCTTC.

This sequence joins TRBV6-5 and TRBJ2-3; no definite D call. Per germline, CDR1 MNHEY and CDR2 SVGAGI. The CDR3 is 14 residues long. The V gene lost 5 bases and the J gene lost 4 bases, with 13 bases spanning the gap. CDR3 nucleotides: TGTGCCAGCAGTGAATCGAGTAGCTCAGATACGCAGTATTTT. Protein sequence: CASSESSSSDTQYF.

This clonotype was seen many times. The V and J genes are TRBV7-9 and TRBJ2-5; 7 nucleotides align to TRBD2. V lost 2 bases to trimming and J lost 4 bases; unmatched junction nucleotides: 10. The CDR3 totals 16 residues. Looked up from germline, CDR1 is SEHNR and CDR2 is FQNEAQ (reference sequence). CDR3 DNA: TGTGCCAGCAGCTTAAATCTAGCGGCCGCGGGAGAGACCCAGTACTTC. Translated: CASSLNLAAAGETQYF.

This clonotype was recorded at least ten times. J is TRBJ2-1 and V is TRBV4-2; the match to TRBD2 covers 8 bases. The CDR3 consists of 15 residues. CDR1 LGHNA and CDR2 YNFKEQ come from the germline V gene. V lost 2 bases, J lost 6 bases, and 6 bases stayed unmatched. CDR3 in DNA: TGTGCCAGCAGCCAACGAACTAGCGGACTCAATGAGCAGTTCTTC. Residues: CASSQRTSGLNEQFF.

This clonotype was seen at least ten times. The V call is TRBV5-1, the J call TRBJ2-5; TRBD2 agrees at 10 bases. Germline V gives CDR1 SGHRS, CDR2 YFSETQ. V lost 3 bases to trimming and J lost 4 bases; unmatched junction nucleotides: 0. This CDR3 is 13 amino acids long. Written as DNA, the CDR3 is TGCGCCAGCAGCTCTAGCGGGAGAGAGACCCAGTACTTC. Encoded protein: CASSSSGRETQYF.

This clonotype was recorded at least ten times. This chain uses TRBV7-2 with TRBJ2-1; TRBD1 matches 9 bases. The CDR3 sequence is 13 residues long. V lost 3 bases, J lost 8 bases, and 2 bases stayed unmatched. The V gene's germline CDR1 is SGHTA and CDR2 FQGNSA. The CDR3 DNA sequence: TGTGCCAGCAGCTTGGACAGGGGCTATGAGCAGTTCTTC. It specifies CASSLDRGYEQFF.

The chain links TRBV5-1 to TRBJ1-3; no reliable D call. The CDR3 loop spans 16 amino acids. From germline, CDR1 is SGHRS and CDR2 YFSETQ. Trimming stripped 0 bases from V and 3 bases from J, with 13 bases between. The CDR3 region is CASSLGSVGDGNTIYF. The CDR3 nucleotides read TGCGCCAGCAGCTTGGGGTCGGTCGGGGATGGAAACACCATATATTTT.

This clonotype has ten or more counts. This chain links TRBV20-1 with TRBJ2-4; D remains ambiguous. The V end was cut by 1 base, the J end by 6 bases, with 16 bases between. Germline V gene lookup returns CDR1 DFQATT and CDR2 SNEGSKA (reference sequence). This CDR3 has 15 residues. The CDR3 loop is CSARVGTIPLNIQYF. The CDR3 DNA sequence: TGCAGTGCTAGAGTAGGCACTATCCCTCTAAACATTCAGTACTTC.

The table lists this clonotype with a few counts. V usage is TRBV5-1 and J usage is TRBJ1-3, with a tentative D call TRBD1 (5 bases). The CDR3 totals 13 residues. Germline CDR1 and CDR2: SGHRS and YFSETQ. V was shortened by 6 bases and J by 2 bases, with 9 bases between the two germline ends. The CDR3 reads CASKEGAGNTIYF. In DNA form, the CDR3 reads TGCGCCAGCAAGGAAGGGGCTGGAAACACCATATATTTT.

The sample holds a few counts of this clonotype. The V gene is TRBV28, the J gene TRBJ2-1; D perhaps matches TRBD1 (6 bases). The CDR3 sequence is 13 residues long. Germline CDR1 is MDHEN and CDR2 is SYDVKM. V dropped 8 bases and J dropped 0 bases, with 8 bases sitting between them. In DNA form, the CDR3 reads TGTGCCAGCCGGGACAACTCCTACAATGAGCAGTTCTTC. This translates into CASRDNSYNEQFF. Full variable domain (outside the CDR3, taken from reference TRBV28 and TRBJ2-1): DVKVTQSSRYLVKRTGEKVFLECVQDMDHENMFWYRQDPGLGLRLIYFSYDVKMKEKGDIPEGYSVSREKKERFSLILESASTNQTSMYLCASRDNSYNEQFFGPGTRLTVL.

The chain joins TRBV5-1 to TRBJ2-3; D remains unclear. The CDR3 runs 17 residues. Germline CDR1 and CDR2: SGHRS and YFSETQ. V shed 1 base and J shed 2 bases, with 17 bases lying between them. CDR3 DNA sequence: TGCGCCAGCAGCTTGATGGCGCCAGTGGGCAACACAGATACGCAGTATTTT. Encoded protein: CASSLMAPVGNTDTQYF.